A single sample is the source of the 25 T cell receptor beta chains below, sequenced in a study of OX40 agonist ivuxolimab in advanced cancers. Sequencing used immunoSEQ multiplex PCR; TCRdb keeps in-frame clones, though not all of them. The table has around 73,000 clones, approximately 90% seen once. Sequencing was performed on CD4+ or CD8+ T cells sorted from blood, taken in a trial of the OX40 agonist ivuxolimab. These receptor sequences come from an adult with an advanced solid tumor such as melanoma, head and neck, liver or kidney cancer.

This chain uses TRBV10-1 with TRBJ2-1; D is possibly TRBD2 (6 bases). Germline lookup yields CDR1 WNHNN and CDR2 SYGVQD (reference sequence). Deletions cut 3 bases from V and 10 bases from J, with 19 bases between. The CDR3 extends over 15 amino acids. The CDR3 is CASSDGGGSFPEQFF. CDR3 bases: TGCGCCAGCAGTGATGGGGGAGGATCTTTTCCCGAGCAGTTCTTC.

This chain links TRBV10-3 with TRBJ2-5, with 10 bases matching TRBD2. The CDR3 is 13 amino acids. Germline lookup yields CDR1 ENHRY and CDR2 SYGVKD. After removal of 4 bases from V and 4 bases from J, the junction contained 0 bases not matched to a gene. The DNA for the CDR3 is TGTGCCATCAGTGGGACTAGCGGAGAGACCCAGTACTTC. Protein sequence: CAISGTSGETQYF.

As DNA, the CDR3 is TGTGCCAGCAGTAGACTAGCGGGAGTTACGGAGACCCAGTACTTC. Protein sequence: CASSRLAGVTETQYF. J is TRBJ2-5 and V is TRBV2; TRBD2 matches at 12 bases. This CDR3 is 15 amino acids long. CDR1 and CDR2 (germline): SNHLY, FYNNEI. V shed 5 bases, J shed 5 bases, and the junction held 6 bases outside the gene matches.

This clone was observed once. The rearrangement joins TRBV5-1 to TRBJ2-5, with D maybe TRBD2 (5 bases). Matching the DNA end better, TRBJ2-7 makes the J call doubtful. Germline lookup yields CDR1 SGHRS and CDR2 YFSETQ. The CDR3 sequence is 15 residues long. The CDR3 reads CASSPGVAAPYEQYF. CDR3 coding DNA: TGCGCCAGCAGCCCCGGGGTAGCAGCCCCTTACGAGCAGTACTTC.

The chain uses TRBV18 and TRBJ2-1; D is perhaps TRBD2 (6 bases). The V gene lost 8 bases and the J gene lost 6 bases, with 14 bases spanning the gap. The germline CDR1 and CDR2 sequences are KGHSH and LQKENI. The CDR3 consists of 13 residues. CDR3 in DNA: TGTGCCAGCACCGGACTAACCATCAATGAGCAGTTCTTC. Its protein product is CASTGLTINEQFF.

The CDR3 DNA reads TGTGCCAGCAGCAAAGATCGGCCAGGGGCGACCAATCAGCCCCAGCATTTT. Its translation: CASSKDRPGATNQPQHF. The chain is built from TRBV21-1 and TRBJ1-5; the table's TRBD1 call for D was not verified on the DNA. TRBV21-1 is a pseudogene segment. The CDR3 totals 17 residues.

CDR3 in DNA: TGCGCCAGCAGCTTGGCCTCCATGTCCGGCTCCTACGAGCAGTACTTC. It translates to CASSLASMSGSYEQYF. The genes are TRBV5-1 and TRBJ2-7, with D hard to call. The CDR3 extends over 16 amino acids. V shed 0 bases and J shed 0 bases, with 13 bases lying between them. The V gene's germline CDR1 is SGHRS and CDR2 YFSETQ.

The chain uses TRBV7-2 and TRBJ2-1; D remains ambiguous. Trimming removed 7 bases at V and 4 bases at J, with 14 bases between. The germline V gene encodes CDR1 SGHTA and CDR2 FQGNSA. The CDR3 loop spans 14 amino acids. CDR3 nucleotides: TGTGCCAGCAACAACCGTGGTGGATACAATGAGCAGTTCTTC. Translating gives CASNNRGGYNEQFF.

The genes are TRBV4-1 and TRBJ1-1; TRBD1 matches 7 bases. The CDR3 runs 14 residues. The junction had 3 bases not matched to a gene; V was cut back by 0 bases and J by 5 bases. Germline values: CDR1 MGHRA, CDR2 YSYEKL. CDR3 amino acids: CASSQESRGTEAFF. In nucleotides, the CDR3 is TGCGCCAGCAGCCAAGAATCCAGGGGGACTGAAGCTTTCTTT.

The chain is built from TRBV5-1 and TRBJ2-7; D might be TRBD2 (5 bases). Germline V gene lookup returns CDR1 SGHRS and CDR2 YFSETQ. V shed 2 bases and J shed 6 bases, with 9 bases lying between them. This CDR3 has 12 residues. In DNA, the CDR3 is TGCGCCAGCAGCTTAGAGGGCGGCGAGCAGTACTTC. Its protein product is CASSLEGGEQYF.

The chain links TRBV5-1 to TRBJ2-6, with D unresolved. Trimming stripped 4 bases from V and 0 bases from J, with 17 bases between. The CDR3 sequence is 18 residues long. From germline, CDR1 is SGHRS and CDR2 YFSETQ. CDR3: CASSQGPLSSSGANVLTF. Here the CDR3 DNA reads TGCGCCAGCAGCCAAGGACCCCTATCCAGCTCTGGGGCCAACGTCCTGACTTTC.

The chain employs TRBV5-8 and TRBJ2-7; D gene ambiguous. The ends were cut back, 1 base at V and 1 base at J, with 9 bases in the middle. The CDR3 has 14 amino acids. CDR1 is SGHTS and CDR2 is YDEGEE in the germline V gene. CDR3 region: CASSLRQSSYEQYF. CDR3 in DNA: TGTGCCAGCAGCTTGAGGCAGTCTTCCTACGAGCAGTACTTC. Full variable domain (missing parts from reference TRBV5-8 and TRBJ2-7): EAGVTQSPTHLIKTRGQQATLRCSPISGHTSVYWYQQALGLGLQFLLWYDEGEERNRGNFPPRFSGRQFPNYSSELNVNALELEDSALYLCASSLRQSSYEQYFGPGTRLTVT.

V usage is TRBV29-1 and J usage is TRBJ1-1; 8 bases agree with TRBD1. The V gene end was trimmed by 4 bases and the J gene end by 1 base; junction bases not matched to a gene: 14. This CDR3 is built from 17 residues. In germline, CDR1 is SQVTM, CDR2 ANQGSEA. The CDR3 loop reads CSVAGGQGASGNTEAFF. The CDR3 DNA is TGCAGCGTTGCGGGGGGGCAGGGGGCTTCTGGGAACACTGAAGCTTTCTTT.

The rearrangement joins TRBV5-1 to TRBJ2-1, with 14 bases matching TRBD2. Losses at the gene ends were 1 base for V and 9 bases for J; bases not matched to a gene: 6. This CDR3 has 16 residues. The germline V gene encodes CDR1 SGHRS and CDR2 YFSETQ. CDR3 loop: CASSLTGTSGRSEQFF. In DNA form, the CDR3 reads TGCGCCAGCAGCTTGACCGGGACTAGCGGGAGAAGTGAGCAGTTCTTC.

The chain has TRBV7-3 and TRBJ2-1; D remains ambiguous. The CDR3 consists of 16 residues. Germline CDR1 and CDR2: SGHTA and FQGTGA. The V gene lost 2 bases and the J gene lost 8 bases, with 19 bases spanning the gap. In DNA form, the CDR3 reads TGTGCCAGCAGCTTAGCCCCGGGTCTCCCAGAGTATGAGCAGTTCTTC. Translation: CASSLAPGLPEYEQFF.

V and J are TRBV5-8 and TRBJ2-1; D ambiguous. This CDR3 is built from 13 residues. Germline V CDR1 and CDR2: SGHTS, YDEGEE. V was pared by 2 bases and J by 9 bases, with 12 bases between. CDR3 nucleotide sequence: TGTGCCAGCAGCTTTCACATCTTCGGTGAGCAGTTCTTC. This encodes CASSFHIFGEQFF.

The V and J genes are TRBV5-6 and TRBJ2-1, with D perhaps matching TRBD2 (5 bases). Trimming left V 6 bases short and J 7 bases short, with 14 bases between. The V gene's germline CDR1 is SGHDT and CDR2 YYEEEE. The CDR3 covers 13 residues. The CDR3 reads CASNPLQRNEQFF. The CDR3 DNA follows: TGTGCCAGCAACCCCCTACAGCGGAATGAGCAGTTCTTC.

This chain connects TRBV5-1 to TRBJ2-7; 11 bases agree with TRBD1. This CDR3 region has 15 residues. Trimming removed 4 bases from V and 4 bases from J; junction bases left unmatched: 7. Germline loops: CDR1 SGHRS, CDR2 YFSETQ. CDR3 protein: CASSPGTGGLYEQYF. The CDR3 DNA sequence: TGCGCCAGCAGCCCCGGGACAGGGGGTTTATACGAGCAGTACTTC.

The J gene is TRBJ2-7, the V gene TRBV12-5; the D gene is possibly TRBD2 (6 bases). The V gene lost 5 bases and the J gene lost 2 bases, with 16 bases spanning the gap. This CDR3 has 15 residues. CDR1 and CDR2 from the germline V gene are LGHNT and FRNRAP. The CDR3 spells CASGPPSGLTYEQYF. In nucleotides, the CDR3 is TGTGCTAGTGGTCCCCCCAGCGGGCTTACCTACGAGCAGTACTTC.

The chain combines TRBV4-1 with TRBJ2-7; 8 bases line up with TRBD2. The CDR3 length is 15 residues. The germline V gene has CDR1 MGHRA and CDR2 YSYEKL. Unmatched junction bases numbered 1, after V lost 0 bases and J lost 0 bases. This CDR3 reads CASSQEAGGSYEQYF. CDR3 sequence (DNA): TGCGCCAGCAGCCAAGAGGCGGGGGGCTCCTACGAGCAGTACTTC.

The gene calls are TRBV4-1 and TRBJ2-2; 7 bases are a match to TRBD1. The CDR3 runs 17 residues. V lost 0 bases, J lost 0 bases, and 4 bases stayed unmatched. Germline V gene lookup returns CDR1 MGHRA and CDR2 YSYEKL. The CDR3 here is CASSQDSQGANTGELFF. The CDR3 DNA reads TGCGCCAGCAGCCAAGATTCCCAGGGGGCGAACACCGGGGAGCTGTTTTTT.

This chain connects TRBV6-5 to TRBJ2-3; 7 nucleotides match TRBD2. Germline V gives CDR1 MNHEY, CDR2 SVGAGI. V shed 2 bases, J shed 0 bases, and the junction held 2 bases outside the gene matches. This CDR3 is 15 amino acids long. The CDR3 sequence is CASSYTGLSTDTQYF. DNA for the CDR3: TGTGCCAGCAGTTACACGGGACTAAGCACAGATACGCAGTATTTT.

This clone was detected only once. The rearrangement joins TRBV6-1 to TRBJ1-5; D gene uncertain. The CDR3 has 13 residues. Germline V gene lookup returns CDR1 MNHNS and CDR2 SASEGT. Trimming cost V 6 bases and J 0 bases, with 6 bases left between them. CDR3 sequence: CASRQYSNQPQHF. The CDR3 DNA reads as TGTGCCAGCAGACAGTATAGCAATCAGCCCCAGCATTTT.

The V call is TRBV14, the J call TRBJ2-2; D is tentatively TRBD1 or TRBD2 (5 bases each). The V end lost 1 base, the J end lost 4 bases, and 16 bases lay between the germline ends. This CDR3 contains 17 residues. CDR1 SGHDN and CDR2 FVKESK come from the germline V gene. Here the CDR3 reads CASSQGFERGGTGELFF. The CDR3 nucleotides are TGTGCCAGCAGCCAAGGGTTCGAGAGGGGCGGCACCGGGGAGCTGTTTTTT. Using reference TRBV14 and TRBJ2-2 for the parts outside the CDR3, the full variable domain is EAGVTQFPSHSVIEKGQTVTLRCDPISGHDNLYWYRRVMGKEIKFLLHFVKESKQDESGMPNNRFLAERTGGTYSTLKVQPAELEDSGVYFCASSQGFERGGTGELFFGEGSRLTVL.

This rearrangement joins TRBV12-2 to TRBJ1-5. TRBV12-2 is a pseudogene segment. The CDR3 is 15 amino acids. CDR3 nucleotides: TGTGCAAGTCGCTTAGAGGGGGGGGACGCTCAGCCCCAGCATTTT. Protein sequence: CASRLEGGDAQPQHF.